The clone carrying this TCR beta chain has more than one count but fewer than ten. Antigen unknown. This entry comes from a study of post-analysis software for immune sequencing data. Regarding the study as a whole: For normalized Chao1 diversity, multiple sclerosis patients scored significantly lower than controls did. When patients were compared with controls, about five TRBV segments were more frequent, TRBV5-6, TRBV5-1 and TRBV20-1 among them. By F measure, strong co-clustering occurred among samples prepared in the same batch.

TCR beta libraries were prepared from cDNA with unique molecular identifiers. The yield from about 1 to 10 million T cells was roughly 500,000 cDNA molecules in total. TCRdb used MiXCR to reprocess the PCR reads, holding one entry per CDR3 protein. The top ten hold approximately 4.4% of the sample, which has 740,000 or so distinct CDR3 sequences, roughly half seen once. The germline V and J ends were trimmed by 6 bases and 4 bases, with 16 bases remaining between them. There are 15 residues in the CDR3. This receptor was identified in a girl under 18 with multiple sclerosis. The V call is TRBV12-3 or TRBV12-4, the J call TRBJ1-5; tentative D call: TRBD1 (6 bases). The sequencing sample was made of blood. The CDR3 nucleotides are TGTGCCAGCAGGGGGGGCGTGGATGTGAATCAGCCCCAGCATTTT. Encoded protein: CASRGGVDVNQPQHF.